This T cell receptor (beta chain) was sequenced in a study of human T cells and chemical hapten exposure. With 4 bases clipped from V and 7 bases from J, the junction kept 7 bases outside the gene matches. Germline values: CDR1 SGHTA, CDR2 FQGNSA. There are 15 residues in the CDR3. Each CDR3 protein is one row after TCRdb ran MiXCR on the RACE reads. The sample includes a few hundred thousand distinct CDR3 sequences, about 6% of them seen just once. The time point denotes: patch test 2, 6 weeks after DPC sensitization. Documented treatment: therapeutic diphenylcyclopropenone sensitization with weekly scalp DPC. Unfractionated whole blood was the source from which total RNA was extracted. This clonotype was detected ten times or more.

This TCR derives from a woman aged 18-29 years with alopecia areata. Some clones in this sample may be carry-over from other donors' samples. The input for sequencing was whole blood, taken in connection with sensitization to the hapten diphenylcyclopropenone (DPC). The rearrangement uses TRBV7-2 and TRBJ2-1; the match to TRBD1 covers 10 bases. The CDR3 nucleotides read TGTGCCAGCAGCTGGGGGACAGGGGTCGTAAATGAGCAGTTCTTC. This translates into CASSWGTGVVNEQFF.